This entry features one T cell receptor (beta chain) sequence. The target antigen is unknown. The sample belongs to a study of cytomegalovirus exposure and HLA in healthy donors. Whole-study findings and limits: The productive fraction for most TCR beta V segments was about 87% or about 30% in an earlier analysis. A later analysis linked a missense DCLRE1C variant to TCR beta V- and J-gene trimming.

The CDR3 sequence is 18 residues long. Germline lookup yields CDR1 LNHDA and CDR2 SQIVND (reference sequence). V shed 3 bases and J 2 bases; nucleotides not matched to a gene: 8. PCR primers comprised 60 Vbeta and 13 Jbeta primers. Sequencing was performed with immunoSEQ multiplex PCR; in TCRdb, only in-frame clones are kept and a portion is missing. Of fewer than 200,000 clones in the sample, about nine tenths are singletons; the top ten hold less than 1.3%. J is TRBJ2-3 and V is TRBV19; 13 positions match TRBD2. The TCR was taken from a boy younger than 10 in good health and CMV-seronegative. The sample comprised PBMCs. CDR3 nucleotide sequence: TGTGCCAGTAGTATTACCCGGACTAGCGGGAGATCCACAGATACGCAGTATTTT. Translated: CASSITRTSGRSTDTQYF.